This record concerns one TCR beta chain sequence. No antigen is known for it. The V end lost 1 base, the J end lost 2 bases, and 12 bases lay between the germline ends. Germline V CDR1 and CDR2: SGDLS, YYNGEE. CDR3 length: 15 residues. ViraFEST expansion of antigen-specific CD4+ T cells with viral peptide pools preceded sequencing. When around nine days of culture had elapsed, CD4+ T cells were isolated. The person's infection with SARS-CoV-2, confirmed by PCR, took place between March and December 2020. In culture with 10 IU/ml IL-2 and approximately 9.1 ug/ml peptides, PBMC were grown at two million per well. A half-medium replacement with IL-2 medium was carried out on days 3 and 7. This sample was taken from a study of vaccination effects on CD4 cells after COVID-19. Study-wide background: Among convalescent patients, two provided samples 16 days and one week before vaccination.

Whole-study findings and limits: In the study, convalescent patients were few, and early post-infection timepoints were absent.

Profiled with immunoSEQ multiplex PCR; TCRdb holds only in-frame clones, not every one. Of tens of thousands of clones detected, more than 65% appear once; the ten largest clones hold over 5%. The V gene is TRBV9, the J gene TRBJ2-5; no definite D call. Sequenced here: CD4+ T cells from PBMCs cultured with HIV peptides, sampled before COVID-19 vaccination. Subset denoted: HIV-1 Nef peptide pool negative control/reference culture. The source is a human donor who had a prior SARS-CoV-2 infection. CDR3 protein: CASSVLLGQQETQYF. CDR3 DNA: TGTGCCAGCAGCGTATTGCTTGGGCAGCAAGAGACCCAGTACTTC.